This TCR beta chain was sequenced during a study of blood T cells in healthy people across ages (dated by TCRdb to the mid-2010s). A note on the overall study: In model experiments, template switching captured about one uniquely barcoded TCR beta cDNA molecule for every two T cells. The donors were split into four age groups: young (average 16 years), middle-aged (more than 35), aged (roughly 65) and long-lived (roughly 77). For two donors (one aged 18 to 29 and one aged 80 or older), the study analyzed two additional independent replicas of 1 million unique cDNA reads from the same blood draw. Using deep sequencing normalized with unique cDNA molecular identifiers, the study measured how TCR beta repertoire diversity changes with age. Overall results and qualifications from the work: Because the CMV infection status of the donors was unknown, age-related changes in expanded clonotypes may potentially have been confounded. Observed TCR beta diversity correlated strongly with the percentage of naive T cells measured by flow cytometry. The long-lived group showed more naive CD4+ T cells, fewer expanded clones and increased TCR diversity than the aged group, suggesting age selection. Bulk unsorted PBMC profiling prevented conclusive comparison of naive and antigen-experienced compartments. Estimates of total diversity from one million sequenced T cells were regarded as lower bounds and underestimates. As age increased, observed TCR beta diversity per million T cells dropped in a roughly linear way, and a significant reduction was already evident by age 40.

This clonotype was seen a few times. Its antigen is unknown. No per-base quality is available; no much larger clone lies one base away. Systemically healthy Caucasian individuals from Russia, 39 in total and aged roughly 6 to 95 years, were included as donors. Ten milliliters of peripheral blood were drawn from each donor into EDTA-treated Vacutainer tubes. Ficoll-Paque density-gradient centrifugation was used to isolate PBMCs, with at least 7 million per sample. Total RNA was extracted from PBMCs with Trizol reagent, with at least 6 micrograms obtained per sample. For every donor, an aliquot of PBMCs went through flow cytometry to measure the percentages of naive CD45RAhigh/CD27high T cells. Library preparation employed 5' RACE. For sequencing, an Illumina HiSeq 2500 was employed. A second PCR of roughly 6 to 11 cycles was performed with a sample-barcoded 5' primer and a J-beta primer mix. A unique molecular identifier was introduced onto each TCR beta cDNA molecule by a template-switch 5' adaptor carrying 12 random nucleotides. At least 2.5 million CDR3-containing paired-end reads were obtained from each sample. The Mint cDNA synthesis kit, primed by a TRBC-specific oligonucleotide, was used to synthesize first-strand cDNA from all RNA. Following uracil-DNA glycosylase treatment, a first 18-cycle PCR with universal primers M1SS and BC2_uni_R was performed on all cDNA. The original methods were these. For normalization, 1 million high-quality reads were randomly selected from each sample, with every read carrying a distinct molecular identifier. Instead of being binned into consensus sequences, reads with shared molecular identifiers were discarded. CDR3 identification, clonotype clustering and error correction used MiTCR with a Q25 quality threshold and the strictest error-elimination algorithm. Lower-bound total TCR beta diversity was estimated with a nonparametric unseen species model using Euler transformation. TCRdb's own reprocessing of the public reads used fastp at Q25 and MiXCR and kept productive beta chains. Rows with a matching CDR3 protein are joined into one entry that keeps the most common DNA and genes. The V and J calls, along with clone size, are taken from TCRdb and not from the paper's own processing. The sample profile shows around 780,000 distinct CDR3 sequences; 20% to 30% of them were found once. Together, the top ten hold around 3% of the sample.

From the cysteine up to the phenylalanine, the CDR3 has a length of 18 residues. The CDR3 DNA has 54 bases and is translated from base 1. V loses 6 bases at its end and J loses 1 base; junction bases beyond the gene matches: 13. The germline V gene supplies CDR1 MNHEY and CDR2 SVGAGI. This same sample was also taken into another study, of T cells of mothers and their children. Per that second paper: Donors were nine systemically healthy Caucasian individuals: three mothers and their six children. cDNA synthesis consumed the entire amount of extracted RNA, loaded at around 1.4 ug RNA in each 15 ul reaction. In the second PCR, the M1S primer added sample barcodes and 2-4 random nucleotides. More than 8.5 million TCR beta CDR3 reads were obtained from each mother, and about 3 million reads were obtained from each child. In both related and unrelated pairs, thymic selection shapes the output of TCR recombination in a similar way, with inherited differences having only a minor effect. Related mother-child pairs always showed normalized repertoire overlap that was slightly higher than in unrelated mother-child pairs, though the difference was never significant. No persistent microchimeric T cell clones were detected, at a sensitivity of roughly 100 clones per million clonotypes. To look for features that set related mother-child pairs apart from unrelated individuals, the researchers ran deep NGS to compare the TCR beta repertoires of mothers and children. Mothers averaged around 43 +/- 4 years of age and children averaged around 10 +/- 4 years. Libraries were sequenced on Illumina HiSeq 2000 with 100+100 nt paired-end reads after adapter ligation with NEBNext reagents. To prevent cross-contamination, the mother and child libraries were prepared one month apart and sequenced in separate runs. For each donor, between about 500,000 and 2,200,000 distinct TCR beta clonotypes were identified. Naive TCR beta clonotypes were estimated from low-frequency clonotypes matched to each donor's FACS-determined naive share, without sorting.

The rearranged chain carries TRBV6-5 and TRBJ2-5; 11 central nucleotides agree with TRBD1. This receptor was taken from a boy aged 5-17 years in good health. The sequencing sample was made of blood. The CDR3 reads CASSYPFGQGAAQETQYF. In nucleotides, the sequence is TGTGCCAGCAGCTACCCGTTTGGACAGGGGGCGGCCCAAGAGACCCAGTACTTC.